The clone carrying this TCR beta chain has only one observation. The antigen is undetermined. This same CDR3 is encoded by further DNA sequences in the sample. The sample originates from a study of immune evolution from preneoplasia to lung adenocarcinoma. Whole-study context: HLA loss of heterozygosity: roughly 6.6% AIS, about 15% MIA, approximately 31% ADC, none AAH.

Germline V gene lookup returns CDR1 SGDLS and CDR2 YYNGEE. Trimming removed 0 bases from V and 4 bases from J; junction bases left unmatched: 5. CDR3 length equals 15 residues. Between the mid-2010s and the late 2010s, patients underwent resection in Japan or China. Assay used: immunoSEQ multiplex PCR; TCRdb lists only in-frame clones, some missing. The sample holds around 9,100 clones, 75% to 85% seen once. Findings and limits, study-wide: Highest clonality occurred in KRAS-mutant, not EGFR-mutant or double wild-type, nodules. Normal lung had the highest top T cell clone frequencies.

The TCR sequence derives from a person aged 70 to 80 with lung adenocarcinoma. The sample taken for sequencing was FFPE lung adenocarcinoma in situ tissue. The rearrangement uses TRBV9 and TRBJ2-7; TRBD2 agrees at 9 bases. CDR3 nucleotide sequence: TGTGCCAGCAGCGTAGCGAGCGGGGGGTCGTACGAGCAGTACTTC. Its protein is CASSVASGGSYEQYF.